A selection of T cell receptor beta chains follows, all from one sample in a study of CD8+ T cells in alopecia areata. Using immunoSEQ multiplex PCR, the repertoire was profiled, and TCRdb retains in-frame clones only, with some absent. The data show 110,000 or so clones, less than 60% seen once. This specimen was CD4+ T cells sorted from blood, taken at week 24, from a patient treated with tofacitinib. These receptors were taken from a human donor with alopecia areata. Both conserved end residues are part of each CDR3. Each record gives: D gene, clone size, V gene, J gene, CDR3 DNA, CDR3 protein. The D gene is left open where the match is weak. Size tells how often a clone was seen (once, few, many) or the class of an expanded clone, and some rows leave it out.

>NA|NA|TRBV28|TRBJ2-7
TGTGCCAGCCGAGGTTTCAACGAGCAGTACTTC
CASRGFNEQYF
>NA|few|TRBV7-2|TRBJ2-3
TGTGCCAGCAGCTTAGAGGTGATCACAGATACGCAGTATTTT
CASSLEVITDTQYF
>NA|NA|TRBV25-1|TRBJ2-5
TGTGCCAGCAGTGAATGGGGCAGAGAGACCCAGTACTTC
CASSEWGRETQYF
>NA|few|TRBV5-1|TRBJ2-3
TGCGCCAGCACCGCCATACAGCTGGATACGCAGTATTTT
CASTAIQLDTQYF
>NA|NA|TRBV7-7|TRBJ2-5
TGTGCTAGCAGCTCCCGGGACACAGAGACCCAGTACTTC
CASSSRDTETQYF
>NA|few|TRBV5-1|TRBJ1-1
TGCGCCAGCAGCGGGGGCGTAAGGACTGAAGCTTTCTTT
CASSGGVRTEAFF
>NA|NA|TRBV10-3|TRBJ2-7
TGTGCCATCAGTCGAATTCAGGGCACCTACGAGCAGTACTTC
CAISRIQGTYEQYF
>TRBD1|NA|TRBV4-2|TRBJ1-5
TGTGCCAGCAGCCAAGGGGACAGGGGAGGGCAGCCCCAGCATTTT
CASSQGDRGGQPQHF
>NA|few|TRBV4-1|TRBJ2-3
TGCGCCAGCAGCCAAGGGCCGGACAGAAGCACAGATACGCAGTATTTT
CASSQGPDRSTDTQYF
>TRBD2|NA|TRBV7-2|TRBJ2-7
TGTGCCAGCAGCCCCCCTAGCGGGGCCTTGAAGGAGCAGTACTTC
CASSPPSGALKEQYF
>TRBD1|once|TRBV29-1|TRBJ2-5
TGCAGCGCCGAGCCCGACAGGGCTCAAGAGACCCAGTACTTC
CSAEPDRAQETQYF
>NA|NA|TRBV6-1|TRBJ2-5
TGTGCCGGTACGGGGCAGCAAGAGACCCAGTACTTC
CAGTGQQETQYF
>NA|few|TRBV29-1|TRBJ2-5
TGCAGACAAGAAGAGACCCAGTACTTC
CRQEETQYF
>NA|NA|TRBV30|TRBJ1-3
TGTGCCTGGAGTATGGGGTCTGGAAACACCATATATTTT
CAWSMGSGNTIYF
>NA|NA|TRBV4-3|TRBJ2-6
TGCGCCAGCAGCCAAGATGACTCAAGCTCTGGGGCCAACGTCCTGACTTTC
CASSQDDSSSGANVLTF
>NA|NA|TRBV7-2|TRBJ2-7
TGTGCCAGCAGCTTAGGACTGGGAAACGAGCAGTACTTC
CASSLGLGNEQYF
>TRBD1|NA|TRBV19|TRBJ1-6
TGTGCCACTGGGGGGGGACAGATGTATTCACCCCTCCACTTT
CATGGGQMYSPLHF
>TRBD2|NA|TRBV2|TRBJ2-1
TGTGCCAGCAGTGGGGGACTAGCGGGGGATGAGCAGTTCTTC
CASSGGLAGDEQFF
>NA|once|TRBV16|TRBJ1-6
TGTGCCAGCAGCCAAATCTGGGGAGCACCCCTCCACTTT
CASSQIWGAPLHF
>TRBD2|NA|TRBV11-3|TRBJ2-3
TGTGCCAGCAGCTCCTGGGCGGGGGGTACAGATACGCAGTATTTT
CASSSWAGGTDTQYF
>NA|NA|TRBV30|TRBJ2-5
TGTGCCTGGGGCCCGTTCCTAGCATCCTATGAGACCCAGTACTTC
CAWGPFLASYETQYF
>TRBD1|NA|TRBV7-2|TRBJ2-7
TGTGCCAGCAGCCAATCAGGGGGTAACGAGCAGTACTTC
CASSQSGGNEQYF
>TRBD2|few|TRBV7-9|TRBJ2-5
TGTGCCAGCAGCAAACAGGGACTAGCGGGGGAGACCCAGTACTTC
CASSKQGLAGETQYF
>NA|NA|TRBV7-2|TRBJ2-2
TGTGCCAGCAGCTCTTATCAGGAGCTGTTTTTT
CASSSYQELFF
>NA|NA|TRBV30|TRBJ1-2
TGTGCCTGGAGTAGGACCGAAACCCCCCAGAACTATGGCTACACCTTC
CAWSRTETPQNYGYTF
>NA|NA|TRBV2|TRBJ1-1
TGTGCCAGCAGTGAAGACTACACTGAAGCTTTCTTT
CASSEDYTEAFF
>NA|NA|TRBV9|TRBJ2-1
TGTGCCAGCAGCGTAGAAGACAGCTCCTACAATGAGCAGTTCTTC
CASSVEDSSYNEQFF
>NA|few|TRBV5-4|TRBJ2-7
TGTGCCAGCAGCTTTTACCGGGCCGAGCAGTACTTC
CASSFYRAEQYF
>NA|NA|TRBV7-9|TRBJ1-2
TGTGCCAGCAGCGAGGTTCGGGGGGCGCCGGCTAACTATGGCTACACCTTC
CASSEVRGAPANYGYTF
>NA|NA|TRBV4-3|TRBJ2-4
TGCGCCAGCAGCCAAGATGCTCGAAACATTCAGTACTTC
CASSQDARNIQYF
>TRBD2|NA|TRBV7-9|TRBJ2-3
TGTGCCAGCAGCTTACTAGCGGGGGGGCCTCAGGATACGCAGTATTTT
CASSLLAGGPQDTQYF
>NA|few|TRBV7-2|TRBJ1-5
TGTGCCAGCAGCTTAGATTACAGGGCCCAGCATTTT
CASSLDYRAQHF
>NA|NA|TRBV28|TRBJ2-1
TGTGCCAGCAGTGAGGGGGTTAGTGAGCAGTTCTTC
CASSEGVSEQFF
>NA|few|TRBV7-2|TRBJ2-7
TGTGCCAGCAGCCGACTCCCCGGGTCCTTCTACGAGCAGTACTTC
CASSRLPGSFYEQYF
>NA|once|TRBV6-5|TRBJ2-3
TGTGCCAGCAGTTATACGGAGGACCCCGCCTATACGCAGTATTTT
CASSYTEDPAYTQYF
>TRBD2|once|TRBV11-2|TRBJ2-3
TGTGCCAGCAGCGCGCCTAGCGGGGGGGCCGTGACAGATACGCAGTATTTT
CASSAPSGGAVTDTQYF
>NA|NA|TRBV25-1|TRBJ1-2
TGTGCCAGCAGTGAATGGAGCTATGGCTACACCTTC
CASSEWSYGYTF
>TRBD1|NA|TRBV7-9|TRBJ1-1
TGTGCCAGCAGCCCGGGACAGACCAACACTGAAGCTTTCTTT
CASSPGQTNTEAFF
>TRBD1|NA|TRBV19|TRBJ1-1
TGTGCCAGTAGACGACAGGGGGTCGGCACTGAAGCTTTCTTT
CASRRQGVGTEAFF
>NA|once|TRBV9|TRBJ2-5
TGTGCCAGCAGCCCCCGGTCGGGTTTGAAGACCCAGTACTTC
CASSPRSGLKTQYF
>NA|NA|TRBV30|TRBJ1-6
TGTGCCTGGGGACCAGGGGCGGGTTCACCCCTCCACTTT
CAWGPGAGSPLHF
>NA|NA|TRBV18|TRBJ1-1
TGTGCCAGCTCACCACCGGGGGGGCTGCGGACTGAAGCTTTCTTT
CASSPPGGLRTEAFF
>NA|NA|TRBV30|TRBJ2-7
TGTGCCTGGAGTCCCCAGGGTTCTTACGAGCAGTACTTC
CAWSPQGSYEQYF
>NA|NA|TRBV25-1|TRBJ2-3
TGTGCCAGCAGTGTTCCCTGGGCAGGGGGCACAGATACGCAGTATTTT
CASSVPWAGGTDTQYF
>NA|NA|TRBV29-1|TRBJ1-1
TGCAGCGTTGGTCAAGTTGCCACTGAAGCTTTCTTT
CSVGQVATEAFF
>TRBD2|NA|TRBV5-4|TRBJ2-5
TGTGCCAGCAGCTATGCTAGCGGGGGGGTGAGGGCCCAGTACTTC
CASSYASGGVRAQYF
>TRBD2|NA|TRBV5-6|TRBJ2-7
TGTGCCAGCAGCTTGGAAGGGGCAAGACTAGCGGGTCTCGAGCAGTACTTC
CASSLEGARLAGLEQYF
>NA|NA|TRBV10-3|TRBJ1-5
TGTGCCATCAGTGATGGGCTTTCCGTTAGCAATCAGCCCCAGCATTTT
CAISDGLSVSNQPQHF
>NA|many|TRBV10-3|TRBJ1-3
TGTGCCATCAGTGAGTCTGCAATCCCGGCCCCCCGTTTT
CAISESAIPAPRF
>NA|NA|TRBV4-3|TRBJ2-5
TGCGCCAGCAGCCCGCAGGGTGGGCTTCAAGAGACCCAGTACTTC
CASSPQGGLQETQYF
>NA|NA|TRBV9|TRBJ2-5
TGTGCCAGCAGCGTATCATTTGGCGGGGACGGTGGGGAGACCCAGTACTTC
CASSVSFGGDGGETQYF
>NA|NA|TRBV29-1|TRBJ2-7
TGCAGCGCTTCGGGGCAGCCGCCCTACGAGCAGTACTTC
CSASGQPPYEQYF
>NA|NA|TRBV30|TRBJ1-6
TGTGCCTGGAACCTGGAAGGTCGGGCGAATTCACCCCTCCACTTT
CAWNLEGRANSPLHF
>NA|NA|TRBV29-1|TRBJ2-7
TGCAGCGTTCTTTCGTTACACGAGCAGTACTTC
CSVLSLHEQYF